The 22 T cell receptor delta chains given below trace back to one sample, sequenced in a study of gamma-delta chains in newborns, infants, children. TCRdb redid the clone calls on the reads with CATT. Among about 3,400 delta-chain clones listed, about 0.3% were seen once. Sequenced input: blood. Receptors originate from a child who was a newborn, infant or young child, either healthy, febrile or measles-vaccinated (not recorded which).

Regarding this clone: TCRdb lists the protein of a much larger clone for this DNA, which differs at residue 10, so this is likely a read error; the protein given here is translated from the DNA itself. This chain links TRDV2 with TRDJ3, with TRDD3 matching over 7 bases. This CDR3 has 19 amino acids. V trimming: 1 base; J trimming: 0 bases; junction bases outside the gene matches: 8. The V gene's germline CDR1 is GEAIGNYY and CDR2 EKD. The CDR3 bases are TGTGCCTGTGACACGGTACTGGGGCCCGGCTCCTGGGACACCCGACAGATGTTTTTC. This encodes CACDTVLGPGSWDTRQMFF.

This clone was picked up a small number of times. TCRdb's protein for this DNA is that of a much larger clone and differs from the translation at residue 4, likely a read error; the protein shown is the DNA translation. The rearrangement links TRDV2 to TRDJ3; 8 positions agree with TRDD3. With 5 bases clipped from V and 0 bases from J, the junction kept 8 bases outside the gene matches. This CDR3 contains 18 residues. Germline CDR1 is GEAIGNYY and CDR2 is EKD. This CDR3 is CACVILGATSWDTRQMFF. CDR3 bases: TGTGCCTGTGTCATACTGGGGGCTACCTCCTGGGACACCCGACAGATGTTTTTC.

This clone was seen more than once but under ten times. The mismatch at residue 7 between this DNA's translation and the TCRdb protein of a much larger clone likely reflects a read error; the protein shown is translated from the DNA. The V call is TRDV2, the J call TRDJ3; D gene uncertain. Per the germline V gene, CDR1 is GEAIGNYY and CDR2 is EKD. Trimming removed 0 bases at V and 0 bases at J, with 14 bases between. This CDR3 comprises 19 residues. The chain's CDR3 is CACDTWVVPSSWDTRQMFF. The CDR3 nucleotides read TGTGCCTGTGACACCTGGGTCGTTCCATCCTCCTGGGACACCCGACAGATGTTTTTC.

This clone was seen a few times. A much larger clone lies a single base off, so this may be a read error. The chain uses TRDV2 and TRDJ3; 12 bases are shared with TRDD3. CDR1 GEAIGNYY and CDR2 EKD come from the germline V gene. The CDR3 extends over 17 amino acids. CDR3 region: CACDLLGDTWGTRQMFF. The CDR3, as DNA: TGTGCCTGTGACCTACTGGGGGATACCTGGGGCACCCGACAGATGTTTTTC.

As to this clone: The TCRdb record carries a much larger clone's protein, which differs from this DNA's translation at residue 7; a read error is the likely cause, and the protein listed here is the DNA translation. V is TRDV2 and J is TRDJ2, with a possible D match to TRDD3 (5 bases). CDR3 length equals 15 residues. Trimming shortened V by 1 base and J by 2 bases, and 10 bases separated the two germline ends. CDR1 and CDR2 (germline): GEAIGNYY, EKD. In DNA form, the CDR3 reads TGTGCCTGTGACACTGGGAGATACTTGACAGCACAACTCTTCTTT. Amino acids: CACDTGRYLTAQLFF.

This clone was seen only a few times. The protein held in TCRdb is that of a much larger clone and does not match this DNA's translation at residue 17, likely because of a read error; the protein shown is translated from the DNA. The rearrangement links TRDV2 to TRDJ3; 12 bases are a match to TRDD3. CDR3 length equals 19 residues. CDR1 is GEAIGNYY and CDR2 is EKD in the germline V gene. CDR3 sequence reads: CACDVLGDTRAWDTRQTFF. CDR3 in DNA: TGTGCCTGTGACGTACTGGGGGATACCAGGGCCTGGGACACCCGACAGACGTTTTTC.

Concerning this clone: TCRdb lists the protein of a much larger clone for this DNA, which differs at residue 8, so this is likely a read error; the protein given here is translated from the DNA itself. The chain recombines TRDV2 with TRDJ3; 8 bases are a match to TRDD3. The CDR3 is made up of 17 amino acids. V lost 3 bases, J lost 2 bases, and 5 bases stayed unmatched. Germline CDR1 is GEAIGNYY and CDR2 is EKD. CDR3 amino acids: CACDLLGGTWDTRQMFF. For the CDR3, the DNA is TGTGCCTGTGACCTACTGGGGGGTACCTGGGACACCCGACAGATGTTTTTC.

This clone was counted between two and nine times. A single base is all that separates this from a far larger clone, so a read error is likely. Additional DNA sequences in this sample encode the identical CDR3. The CDR3 DNA reads TGTGCCTGTGACACTTGGGGGGACACTGATAAACTCATCTTT. It specifies CACDTWGDTDKLIF. V is TRDV2 and J is TRDJ1; tentative D call: TRDD3 (6 bases). CDR3 size: 14 residues. In germline, CDR1 is GEAIGNYY, CDR2 EKD.

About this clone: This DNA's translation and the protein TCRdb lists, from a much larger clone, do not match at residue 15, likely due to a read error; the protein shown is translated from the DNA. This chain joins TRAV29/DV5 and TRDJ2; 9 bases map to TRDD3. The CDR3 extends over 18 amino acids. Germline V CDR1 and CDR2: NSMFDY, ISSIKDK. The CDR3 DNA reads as TGTGCAGCAAGCGTCTCGGGGGGATACAGACCTCGGAAAGCACATCTCTTCTTT. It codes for CAASVSGGYRPRKAHLFF.

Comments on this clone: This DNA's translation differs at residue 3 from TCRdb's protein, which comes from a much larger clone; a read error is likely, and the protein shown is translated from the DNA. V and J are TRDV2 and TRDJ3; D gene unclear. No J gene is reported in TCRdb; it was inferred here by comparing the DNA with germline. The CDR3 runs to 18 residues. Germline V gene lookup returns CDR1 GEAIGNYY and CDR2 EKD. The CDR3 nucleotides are TGTGCCCGTGACACGGCGGGGTTAGCGTCCTGGGACACCCGACAGATGTTTTTC. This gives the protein CARDTAGLASWDTRQMFF.

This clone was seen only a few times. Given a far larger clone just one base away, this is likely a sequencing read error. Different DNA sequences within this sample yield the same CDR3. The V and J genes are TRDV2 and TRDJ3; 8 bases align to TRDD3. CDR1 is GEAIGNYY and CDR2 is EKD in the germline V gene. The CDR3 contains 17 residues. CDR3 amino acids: CACDRLGDPWDTRQMFF. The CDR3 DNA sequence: TGTGCCTGTGACAGGCTGGGGGACCCCTGGGACACACGACAGATGTTTTTC.

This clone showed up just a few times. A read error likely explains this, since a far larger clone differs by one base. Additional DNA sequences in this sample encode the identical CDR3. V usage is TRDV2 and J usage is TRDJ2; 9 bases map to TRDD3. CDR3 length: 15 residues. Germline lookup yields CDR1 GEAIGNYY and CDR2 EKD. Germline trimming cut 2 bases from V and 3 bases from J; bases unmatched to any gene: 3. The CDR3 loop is CACDSTGGLTAQLFF. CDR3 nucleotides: TGTGCCTGTGACAGTACTGGGGGACTGACAGCACAACTCTTCTTT.

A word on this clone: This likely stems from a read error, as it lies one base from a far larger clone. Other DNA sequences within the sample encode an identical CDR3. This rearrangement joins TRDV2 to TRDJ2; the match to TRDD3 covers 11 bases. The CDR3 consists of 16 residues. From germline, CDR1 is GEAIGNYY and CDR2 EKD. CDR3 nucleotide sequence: TGTGCCTGCGACATACTGGGGGATACTTTGACAGCACAACTCTTCTTT. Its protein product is CACDILGDTLTAQLFF.

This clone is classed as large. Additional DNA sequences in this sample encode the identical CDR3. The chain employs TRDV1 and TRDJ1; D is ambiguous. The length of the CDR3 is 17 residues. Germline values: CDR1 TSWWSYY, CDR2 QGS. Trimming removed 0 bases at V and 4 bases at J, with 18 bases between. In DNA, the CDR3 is TGTGCTCTTGGGGAACTAAAGGCTACTCGGTCGGACGATAAACTCATCTTT. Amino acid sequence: CALGELKATRSDDKLIF.

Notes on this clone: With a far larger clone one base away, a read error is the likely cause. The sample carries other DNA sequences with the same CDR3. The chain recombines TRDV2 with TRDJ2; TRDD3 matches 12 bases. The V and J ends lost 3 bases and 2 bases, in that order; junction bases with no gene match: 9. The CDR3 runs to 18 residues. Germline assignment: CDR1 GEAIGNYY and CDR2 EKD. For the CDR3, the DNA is TGTGCCTGTGACCCTCTACTGGGGGATACCTTCTTGACAGCACAACTCTTCTTT. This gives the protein CACDPLLGDTFLTAQLFF.

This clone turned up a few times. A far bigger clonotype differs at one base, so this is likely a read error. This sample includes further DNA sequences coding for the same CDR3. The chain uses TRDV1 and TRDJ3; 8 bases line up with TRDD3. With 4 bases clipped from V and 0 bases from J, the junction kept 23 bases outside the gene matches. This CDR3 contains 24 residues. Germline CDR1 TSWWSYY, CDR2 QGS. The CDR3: CALGVLPLFQNWGLSSWDTRQMFF. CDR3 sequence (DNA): TGTGCTCTTGGGGTCCTCCCCCTCTTCCAGAACTGGGGGTTAAGCTCCTGGGACACCCGACAGATGTTTTTC.

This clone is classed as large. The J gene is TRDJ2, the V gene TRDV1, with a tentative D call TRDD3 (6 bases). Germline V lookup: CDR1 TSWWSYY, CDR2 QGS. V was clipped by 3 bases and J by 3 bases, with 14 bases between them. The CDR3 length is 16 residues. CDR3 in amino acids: CALGEPWGFVTAQLFF. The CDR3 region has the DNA TGTGCTCTTGGGGAGCCTTGGGGGTTTGTGACAGCACAACTCTTCTTT.

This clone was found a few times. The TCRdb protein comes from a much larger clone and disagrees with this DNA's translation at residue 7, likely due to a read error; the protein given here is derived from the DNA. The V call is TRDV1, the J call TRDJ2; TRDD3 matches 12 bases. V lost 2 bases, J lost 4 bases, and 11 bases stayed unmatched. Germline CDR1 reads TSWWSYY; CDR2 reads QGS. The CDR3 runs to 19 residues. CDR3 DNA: TGTGCTCTTGGGGAAGTGGAATTTCCTGGGGGATACGCGACAGCACAACTCTTCTTT. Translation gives CALGEVEFPGGYATAQLFF.

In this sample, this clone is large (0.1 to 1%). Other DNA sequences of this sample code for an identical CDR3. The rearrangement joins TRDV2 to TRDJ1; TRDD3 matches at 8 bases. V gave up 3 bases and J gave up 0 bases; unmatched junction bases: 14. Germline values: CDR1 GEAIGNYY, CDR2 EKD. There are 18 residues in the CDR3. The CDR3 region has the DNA TGTGCCTGTGACGCCATGTGGAAACTGGGGGCTTACACCGATAAACTCATCTTT. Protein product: CACDAMWKLGAYTDKLIF.

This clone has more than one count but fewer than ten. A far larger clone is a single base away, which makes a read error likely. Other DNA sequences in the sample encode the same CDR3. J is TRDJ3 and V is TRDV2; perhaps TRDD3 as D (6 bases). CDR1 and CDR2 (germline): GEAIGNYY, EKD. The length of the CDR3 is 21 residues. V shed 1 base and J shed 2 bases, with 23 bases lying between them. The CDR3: CACDTLGLGDTGTWDTRQMFF. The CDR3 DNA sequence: TGTGCCTGTGACACGCTAGGACTGGGAGATACGGGTACCTGGGACACCCGACAGATGTTTTTC.

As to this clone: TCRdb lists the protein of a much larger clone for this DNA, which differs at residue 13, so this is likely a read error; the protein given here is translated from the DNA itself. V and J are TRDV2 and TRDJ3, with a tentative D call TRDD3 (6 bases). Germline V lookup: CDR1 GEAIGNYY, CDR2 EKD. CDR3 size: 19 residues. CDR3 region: CACDTAGGPSSWGTRQMFF. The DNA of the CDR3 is TGTGCCTGTGACACCGCGGGGGGACCAAGCTCCTGGGGCACCCGACAGATGTTTTTC.

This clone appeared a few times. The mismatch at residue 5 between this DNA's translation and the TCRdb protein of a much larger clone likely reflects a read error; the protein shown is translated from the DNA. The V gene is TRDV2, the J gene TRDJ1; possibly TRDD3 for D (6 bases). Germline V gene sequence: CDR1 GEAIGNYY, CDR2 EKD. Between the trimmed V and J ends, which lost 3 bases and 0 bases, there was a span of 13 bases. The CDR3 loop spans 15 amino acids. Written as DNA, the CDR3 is TGTGCCTGTGACGCGGGGATTCGGTACACCGATAAACTCATCTTT. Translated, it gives CACDAGIRYTDKLIF.